Below, 8 T cell receptor beta chains from the same sample are listed, as sequenced in a study of CD8 T cells in Susac syndrome. cDNA came from roughly 0.5 to 1 ug RNA primed by random hexamers. From the immunoSEQ multiplex PCR reads, TCRdb called clonotypes with MiXCR, one entry per CDR3 protein. The sample holds 77,000 or so distinct CDR3 sequences, about 92% seen once. The sequencing sample was made of CD4+ T cells from PBMCs. Every receptor here comes from a human donor with Susac syndrome.

This sequence joins TRBV6-5 and TRBJ1-6; 7 nucleotides match TRBD1. This CDR3 contains 14 residues. V was pared by 5 bases and J by 9 bases, with 7 bases of the junction left unmatched. Germline V gene lookup returns CDR1 MNHEY and CDR2 SVGAGI. This CDR3 reads CASSPDRETSPLHF. The CDR3 DNA reads as TGTGCCAGCAGTCCCGACAGGGAAACTTCACCCCTCCACTTT.

The rearrangement joins TRBV7-9 to TRBJ2-3, with 10 positions matching TRBD1. The germline V gene has CDR1 SEHNR and CDR2 FQNEAQ (reference sequence). With 3 bases clipped from V and 3 bases from J, the junction kept 6 bases outside the gene matches. The CDR3 is 16 amino acids. DNA of the CDR3: TGTGCCAGCAGCTTCTGGACAGGGGGTCTTACAGATACGCAGTATTTT. Translating it yields CASSFWTGGLTDTQYF.

The J gene is TRBJ1-1, the V gene TRBV6-2 or TRBV6-3; 7 bases are shared with TRBD1. The V segment lost 4 bases and the J segment 1 base; nucleotides outside the gene matches: 12. Germline CDR1 reads MNHEY; CDR2 reads SVGEGT. The CDR3 contains 17 residues. CDR3 in DNA: TGTGCCAGCAGTTCCCCAACAGGGGCCAATTGGAACACTGAAGCTTTCTTT. It translates to CASSSPTGANWNTEAFF.

The rearrangement uses TRBV6-5 and TRBJ1-6; 9 nucleotides line up with TRBD1. The CDR3 length is 17 residues. V was pared by 2 bases and J by 7 bases, with 9 bases of the junction left unmatched. Germline-derived CDR1 and CDR2 are MNHEY and SVGAGI. The DNA of the CDR3 is TGTGCCAGCAGTTACGGGGGACAGGGCTCCCCGAATTCACCCCTCCACTTT. As protein: CASSYGGQGSPNSPLHF.

The rearrangement uses TRBV27 and TRBJ2-1, with TRBD1 matching 7 bases. With V trimmed by 5 bases and J by 4 bases, 11 bases remained unmatched. Germline CDR1 and CDR2: MNHEY and SMNVEV (reference sequence). The CDR3 loop spans 16 amino acids. CDR3 coding DNA: TGTGCCAGCAGTCCCCTGACAGGGCAAAGATACAATGAGCAGTTCTTC. Amino acid sequence: CASSPLTGQRYNEQFF.

The rearrangement links TRBV19 to TRBJ1-1, with unresolved D. V lost 4 bases and J lost 6, with 12 bases in between. Germline-derived CDR1 and CDR2 are LNHDA and SQIVND (reference sequence). This CDR3 spans 13 amino acids. The chain's CDR3 is CASSNAYPPEAFF. The CDR3 DNA reads TGTGCCAGTAGTAACGCTTACCCCCCTGAAGCTTTCTTT.

This clonotype has only one observation. Here the CDR3 reads CSAISDTRGDEQFF. The CDR3 nucleotides read TGCAGTGCGATTTCGGACACCCGGGGGGATGAGCAGTTCTTC. The chain carries TRBV20-1 and TRBJ2-1; 7 positions match TRBD2. Germline V lookup: CDR1 DFQATT, CDR2 SNEGSKA (reference sequence). The V segment lost 6 bases and the J segment 8 bases; nucleotides outside the gene matches: 13. The CDR3 consists of 14 residues.

This chain connects TRBV6-1 to TRBJ1-6; maybe TRBD1 (6 bases). The V gene lost 6 bases and the J gene lost 7 bases, with 22 bases spanning the gap. The germline V gene has CDR1 MNHNS and CDR2 SASEGT. The CDR3 spans 17 residues. DNA for the CDR3: TGTGCCAGCAGCCCTACTCGGGGGCTGCCCGGGAATTCACCCCTCCACTTT. Amino acid sequence: CASSPTRGLPGNSPLHF.